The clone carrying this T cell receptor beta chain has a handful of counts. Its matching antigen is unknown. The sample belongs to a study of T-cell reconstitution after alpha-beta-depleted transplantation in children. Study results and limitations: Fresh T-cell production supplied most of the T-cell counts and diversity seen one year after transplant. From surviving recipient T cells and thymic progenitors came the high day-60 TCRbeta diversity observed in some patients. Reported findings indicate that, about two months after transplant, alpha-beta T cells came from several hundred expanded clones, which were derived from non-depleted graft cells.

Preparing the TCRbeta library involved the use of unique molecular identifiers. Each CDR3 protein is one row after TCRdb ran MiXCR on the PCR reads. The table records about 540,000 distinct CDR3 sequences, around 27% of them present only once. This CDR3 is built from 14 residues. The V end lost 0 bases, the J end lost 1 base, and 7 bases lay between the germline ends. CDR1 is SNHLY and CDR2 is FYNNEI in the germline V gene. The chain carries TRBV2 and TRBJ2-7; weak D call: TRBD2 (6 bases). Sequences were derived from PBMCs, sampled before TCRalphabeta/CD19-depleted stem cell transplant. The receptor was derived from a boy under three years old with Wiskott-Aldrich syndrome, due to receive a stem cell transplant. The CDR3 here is CASSEAEGSYEQYF. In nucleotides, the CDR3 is TGTGCCAGCAGTGAAGCGGAGGGGTCCTACGAGCAGTACTTC.